This T cell receptor (beta chain) stems from a study of response to subunit inactivated influenza vaccine. Study-level results: Authors suggested few new T cells are recruited by each seasonal influenza vaccination.

TCRdb itself ran the RT-PCR reads through MiXCR, one entry per CDR3 protein. The sample holds over 650,000 distinct CDR3 sequences, approximately 17% seen once. The CDR3 contains 14 residues. Trimming removed 5 bases from V and 3 bases from J, with 13 bases in between. This clonotype was recorded only once. Its antigen is not identified. The chain uses TRBV12-3 or TRBV12-4 and TRBJ2-5; D perhaps matches TRBD1 (6 bases). The sequencing used PBMCs from blood, collected 5 days after vaccination. This receptor was taken from a man aged 45-60 years who received an inactivated influenza vaccine. The CDR3 DNA reads as TGTGCCAGCAGTCGAACCCAGGGGAAAGAGACCCAGTACTTC. Translating gives CASSRTQGKETQYF.